There are a few counts of the clone carrying this T cell receptor (beta chain). The antigen is undetermined. The sample belongs to a study of T-cell reconstitution after alpha-beta-depleted transplantation in children. Germline V CDR1 and CDR2: SGDLS, YYNGEE. CDR3 length: 15 amino acids. V lost 3 bases to trimming and J lost 7 bases; unmatched junction nucleotides: 9. Study outcomes and limitations: It was newly produced T cells that mostly accounted for T-cell counts and diversity one year after transplant. Surviving recipient T cells and thymic progenitors accounted for the high day-60 TCRbeta diversity observed in some patients. Reportedly, alpha-beta T cells present about two months post-transplant originated from several hundred expanded clones of graft origin.

Unique molecular identifiers featured in how the TCRbeta library was prepared. TCRdb itself ran the PCR reads through MiXCR, one entry per CDR3 protein. Of 250,000 to 350,000 distinct CDR3 sequences listed, 23% are singletons. The rearrangement uses TRBV9 and TRBJ2-3, with TRBD2 identical over 9 bases. The material sequenced was PBMCs, mostly from graft donor cells, taken 180 days after TCRalphabeta/CD19-depleted stem cell transplant. The clonotype originates from a male patient younger than 18 who had a stem cell transplant for acute lymphoblastic leukemia, so the T cells may come from the graft donor. The CDR3 protein is CASSARGSGRYTQYF. The DNA of the CDR3 is TGTGCCAGCAGCGCCCGTGGGAGCGGGAGGTATACGCAGTATTTT.